The sequence of this T cell receptor beta chain was determined in a study of CD8 T cells in ankylosing spondylitis. Study results and limitations: Researchers reportedly found disease-linked clones significantly enriched in matched ankylosing spondylitis synovial fluid. Disease-linked clones proved CD8+ and comparatively uncommon in peripheral blood. Ankylosing spondylitis blood appeared to be characterized by a TCR beta motif of roughly eight highly homologous variants.

Preparation of TCR beta libraries was done by quantitative 5'-RACE with molecular barcodes. TCRdb called the 5' RACE reads again in MiXCR, with one record for every CDR3 protein. The data hold 200,000 to 300,000 distinct CDR3 sequences, with around 11% observed a single time. V trimming: 4 bases; J trimming: 3 bases; junction bases outside the gene matches: 6. There are 17 residues in the CDR3. The germline V gene encodes CDR1 KGHDR and CDR2 SFDVKD. Points on this clonotype: What it binds is not known.

The TCR comes from a male donor with ankylosing spondylitis or in good health (not recorded which). The chain has TRBV24-1 and TRBJ2-2; 11 nucleotides line up with TRBD1. The source material was blood, either unsorted or a sorted T cell fraction (not recorded which). The CDR3 protein is CATSEPGQGADTGELFF. CDR3 sequence (DNA): TGTGCCACCAGTGAACCTGGACAGGGGGCAGACACCGGGGAGCTGTTTTTT.